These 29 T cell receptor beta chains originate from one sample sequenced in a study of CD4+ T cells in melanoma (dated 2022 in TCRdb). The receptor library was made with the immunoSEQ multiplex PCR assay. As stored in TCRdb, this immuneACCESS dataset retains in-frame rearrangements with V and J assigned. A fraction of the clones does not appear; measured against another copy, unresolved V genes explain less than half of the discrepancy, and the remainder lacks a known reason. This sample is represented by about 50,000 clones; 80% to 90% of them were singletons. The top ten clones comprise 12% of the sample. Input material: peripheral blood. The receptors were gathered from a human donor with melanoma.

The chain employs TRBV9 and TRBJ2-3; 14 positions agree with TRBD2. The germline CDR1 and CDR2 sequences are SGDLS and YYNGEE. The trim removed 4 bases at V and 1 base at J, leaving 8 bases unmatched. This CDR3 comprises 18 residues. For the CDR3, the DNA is TGTGCCAGCAGCCAGAGAGGGACTAGCGGGGGCCGCACAGATACGCAGTATTTT. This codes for CASSQRGTSGGRTDTQYF.

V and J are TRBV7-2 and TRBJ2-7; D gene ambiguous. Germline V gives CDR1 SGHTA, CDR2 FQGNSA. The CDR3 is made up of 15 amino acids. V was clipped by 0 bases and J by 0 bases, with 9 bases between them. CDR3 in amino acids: CASSLAVGNSYEQYF. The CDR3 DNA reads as TGTGCCAGCAGCTTAGCGGTAGGGAACTCCTACGAGCAGTACTTC. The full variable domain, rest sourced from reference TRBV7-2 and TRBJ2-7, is GAGVSQSPSNKVTEKGKDVELRCDPISGHTALYWYRQSLGQGLEFLIYFQGNSAPDKSGLPSDRFSAERTGGSVSTLTIQRTQQEDSAVYLCASSLAVGNSYEQYFGPGTRLTVT.

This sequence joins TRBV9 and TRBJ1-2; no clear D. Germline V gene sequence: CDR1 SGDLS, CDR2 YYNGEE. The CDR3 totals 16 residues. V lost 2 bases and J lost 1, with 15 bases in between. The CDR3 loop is CASSVSEQAINYGYTF. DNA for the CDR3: TGTGCCAGCAGCGTTTCCGAGCAGGCTATTAACTATGGCTACACCTTC.

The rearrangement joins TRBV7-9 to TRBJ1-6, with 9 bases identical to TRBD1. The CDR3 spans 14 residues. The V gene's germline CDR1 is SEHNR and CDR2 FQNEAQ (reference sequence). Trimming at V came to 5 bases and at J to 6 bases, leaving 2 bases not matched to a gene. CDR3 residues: CASSPQGANSPLHF. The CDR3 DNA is TGTGCCAGCAGCCCACAGGGGGCTAATTCACCCCTCCACTTT.

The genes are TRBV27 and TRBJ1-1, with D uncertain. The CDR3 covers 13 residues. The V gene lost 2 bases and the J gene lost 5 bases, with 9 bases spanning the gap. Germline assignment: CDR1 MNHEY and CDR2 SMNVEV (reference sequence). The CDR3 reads CASSLTPGTEAFF. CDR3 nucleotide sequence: TGTGCCAGCAGTTTAACCCCGGGGACTGAAGCTTTCTTT.

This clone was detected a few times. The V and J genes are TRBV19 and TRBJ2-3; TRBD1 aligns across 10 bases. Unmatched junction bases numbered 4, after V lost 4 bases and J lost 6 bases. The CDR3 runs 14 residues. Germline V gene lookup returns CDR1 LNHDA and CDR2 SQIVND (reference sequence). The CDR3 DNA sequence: TGTGCCAGTAGTACGGGACAGGGGTTGGATACGCAGTATTTT. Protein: CASSTGQGLDTQYF.

CDR3 in DNA: TGTGCCAGCTCGAACAGGGGACGGGATCAGCCCCAGCATTTT. It encodes CASSNRGRDQPQHF. The chain joins TRBV18 to TRBJ1-5; 7 positions agree with TRBD1. CDR3 length equals 14 residues. The germline gives CDR1 KGHSH, CDR2 LQKENI. V lost 6 bases to trimming and J lost 5 bases; unmatched junction nucleotides: 7.

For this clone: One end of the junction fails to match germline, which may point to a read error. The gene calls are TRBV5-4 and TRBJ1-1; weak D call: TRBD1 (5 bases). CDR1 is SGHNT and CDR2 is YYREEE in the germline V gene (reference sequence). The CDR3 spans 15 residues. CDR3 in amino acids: CASSQDSGGRAEAFF. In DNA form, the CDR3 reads TGCGCCAGCAGCCAAGATTCGGGGGGTCGGGCTGAAGCTTTCTTT.

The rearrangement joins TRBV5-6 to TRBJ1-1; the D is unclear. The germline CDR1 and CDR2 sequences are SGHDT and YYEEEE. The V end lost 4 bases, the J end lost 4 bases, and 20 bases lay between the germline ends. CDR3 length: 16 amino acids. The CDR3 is CASSILIYRAGTEAFF. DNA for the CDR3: TGTGCCAGCAGCATACTTATATACAGAGCGGGCACTGAAGCTTTCTTT.

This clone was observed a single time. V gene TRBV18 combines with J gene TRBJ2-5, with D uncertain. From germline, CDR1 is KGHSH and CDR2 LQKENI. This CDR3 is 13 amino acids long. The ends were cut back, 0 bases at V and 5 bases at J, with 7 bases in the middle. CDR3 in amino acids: CASSPPNAETQYF. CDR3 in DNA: TGTGCCAGCTCACCACCGAATGCGGAGACCCAGTACTTC.

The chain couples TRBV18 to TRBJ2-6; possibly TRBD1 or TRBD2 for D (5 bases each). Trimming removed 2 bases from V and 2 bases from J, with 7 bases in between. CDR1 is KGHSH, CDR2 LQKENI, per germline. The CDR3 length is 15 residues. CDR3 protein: CASSPGGTGANVLTF. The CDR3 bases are TGTGCCAGCTCACCAGGGGGTACTGGGGCCAACGTCCTGACTTTC.

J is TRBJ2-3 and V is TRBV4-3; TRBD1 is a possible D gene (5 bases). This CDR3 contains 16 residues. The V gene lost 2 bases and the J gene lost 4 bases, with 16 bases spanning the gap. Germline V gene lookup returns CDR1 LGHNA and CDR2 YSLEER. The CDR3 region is CASSQFVTGVPDTQYF. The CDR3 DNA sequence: TGCGCCAGCAGCCAATTCGTCACAGGCGTCCCAGATACGCAGTATTTT.

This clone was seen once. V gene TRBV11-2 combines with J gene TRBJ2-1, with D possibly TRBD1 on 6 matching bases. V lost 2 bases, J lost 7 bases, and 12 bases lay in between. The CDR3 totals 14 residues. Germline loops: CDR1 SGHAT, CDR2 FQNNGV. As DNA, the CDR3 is TGTGCCAGCAGCTTAACACAGGGTCTGAATGAGCAGTTCTTC. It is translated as CASSLTQGLNEQFF.

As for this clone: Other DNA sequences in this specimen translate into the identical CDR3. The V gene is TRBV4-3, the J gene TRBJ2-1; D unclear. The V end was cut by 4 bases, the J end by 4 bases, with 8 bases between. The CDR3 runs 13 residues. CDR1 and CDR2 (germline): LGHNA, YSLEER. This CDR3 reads CASSPGEYNEQFF. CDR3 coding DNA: TGCGCCAGCAGCCCCGGCGAGTACAATGAGCAGTTCTTC.

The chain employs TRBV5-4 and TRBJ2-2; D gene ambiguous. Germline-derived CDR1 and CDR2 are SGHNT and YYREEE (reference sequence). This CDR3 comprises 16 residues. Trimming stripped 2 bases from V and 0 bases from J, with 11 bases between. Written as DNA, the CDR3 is TGTGCCAGCAGCTTTACCATCCGCCCGAACACCGGGGAGCTGTTTTTT. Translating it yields CASSFTIRPNTGELFF.

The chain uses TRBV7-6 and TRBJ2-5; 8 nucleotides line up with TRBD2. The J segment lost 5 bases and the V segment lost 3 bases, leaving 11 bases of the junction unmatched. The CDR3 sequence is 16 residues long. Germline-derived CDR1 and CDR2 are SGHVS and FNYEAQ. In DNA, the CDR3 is TGTGCCAGCAGCTTCGGGGTCCAGCGGGGGTTGGAGACCCAGTACTTC. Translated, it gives CASSFGVQRGLETQYF.

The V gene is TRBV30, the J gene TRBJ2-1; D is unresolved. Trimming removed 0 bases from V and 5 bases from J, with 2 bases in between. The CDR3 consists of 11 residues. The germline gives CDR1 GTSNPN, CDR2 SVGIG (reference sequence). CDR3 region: CAWSVNNEQFF. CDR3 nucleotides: TGTGCCTGGAGTGTGAACAATGAGCAGTTCTTC.

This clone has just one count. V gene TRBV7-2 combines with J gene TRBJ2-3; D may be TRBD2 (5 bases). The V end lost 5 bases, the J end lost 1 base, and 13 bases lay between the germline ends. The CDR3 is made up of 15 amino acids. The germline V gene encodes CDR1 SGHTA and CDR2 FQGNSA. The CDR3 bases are TGTGCCAGCAGCATTAACGCGGGTGGCACAGATACGCAGTATTTT. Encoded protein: CASSINAGGTDTQYF.

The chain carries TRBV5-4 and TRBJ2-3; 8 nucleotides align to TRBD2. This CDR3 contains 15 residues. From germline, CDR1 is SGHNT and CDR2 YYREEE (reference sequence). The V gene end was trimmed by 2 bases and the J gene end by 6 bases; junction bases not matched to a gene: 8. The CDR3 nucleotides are TGTGCCAGCAGCTTCCCTAGCGGGCTCGCGGATACGCAGTATTTT. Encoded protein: CASSFPSGLADTQYF.

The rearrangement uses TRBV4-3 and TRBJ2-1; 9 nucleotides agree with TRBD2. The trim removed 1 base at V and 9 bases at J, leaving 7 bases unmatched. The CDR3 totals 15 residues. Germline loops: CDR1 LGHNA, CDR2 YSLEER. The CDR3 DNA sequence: TGCGCCAGCAGCCAAGTATGGCGGGGGGGCTTTGAGCAGTTCTTC. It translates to CASSQVWRGGFEQFF.

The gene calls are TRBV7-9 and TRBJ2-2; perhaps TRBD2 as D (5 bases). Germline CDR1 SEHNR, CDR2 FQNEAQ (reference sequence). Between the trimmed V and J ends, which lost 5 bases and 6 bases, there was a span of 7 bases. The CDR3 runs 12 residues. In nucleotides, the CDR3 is TGTGCCAGCAGCCCCGGGGCCGGGGAGCTGTTTTTT. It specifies CASSPGAGELFF.

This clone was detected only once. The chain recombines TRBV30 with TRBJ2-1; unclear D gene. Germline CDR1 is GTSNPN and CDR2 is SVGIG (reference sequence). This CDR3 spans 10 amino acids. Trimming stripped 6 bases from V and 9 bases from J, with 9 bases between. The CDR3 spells CACLDLEQFF. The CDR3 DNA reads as TGTGCCTGCCTCGACCTTGAGCAGTTCTTC.

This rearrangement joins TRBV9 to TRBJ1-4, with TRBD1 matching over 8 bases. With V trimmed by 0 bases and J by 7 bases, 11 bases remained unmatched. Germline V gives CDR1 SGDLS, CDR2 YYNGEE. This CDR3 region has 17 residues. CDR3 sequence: CASSVGQGAHGGEKLFF. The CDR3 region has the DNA TGTGCCAGCAGCGTAGGGCAGGGGGCGCATGGGGGTGAAAAACTGTTTTTT.

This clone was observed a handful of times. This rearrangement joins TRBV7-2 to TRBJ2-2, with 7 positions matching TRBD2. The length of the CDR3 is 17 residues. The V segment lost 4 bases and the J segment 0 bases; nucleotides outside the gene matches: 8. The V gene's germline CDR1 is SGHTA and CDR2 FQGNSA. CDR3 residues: CASSSLGGGANTGELFF. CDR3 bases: TGTGCCAGCAGCTCACTCGGCGGGGGAGCGAACACCGGGGAGCTGTTTTTT.

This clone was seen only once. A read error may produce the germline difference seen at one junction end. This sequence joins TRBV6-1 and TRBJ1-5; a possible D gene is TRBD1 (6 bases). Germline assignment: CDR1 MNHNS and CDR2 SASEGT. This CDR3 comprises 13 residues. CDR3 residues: CASSSGQNQHQHF. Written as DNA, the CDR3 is TGTGCCAGCAGTTCCGGACAGAATCAGCACCAGCATTTT.

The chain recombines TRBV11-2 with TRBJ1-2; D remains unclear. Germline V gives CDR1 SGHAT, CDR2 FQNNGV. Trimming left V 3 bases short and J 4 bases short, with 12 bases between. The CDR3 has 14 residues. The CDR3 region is CASSLGHGCYGYTF. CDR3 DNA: TGTGCCAGCAGCTTGGGTCACGGATGCTATGGCTACACCTTC.

The chain's CDR3 is CASSWGTGYYEQYF. CDR3 DNA sequence: TGCGCCAGCAGCTGGGGGACAGGATACTACGAGCAGTACTTC. This rearrangement joins TRBV5-1 to TRBJ2-7; TRBD1 matches at 8 bases. J lost 3 bases, V lost 3 bases, and 5 bases had no gene match. Per germline, CDR1 SGHRS and CDR2 YFSETQ. This CDR3 region has 14 residues. Complete variable domain (other parts from reference TRBV5-1 and TRBJ2-7): KAGVTQTPRYLIKTRGQQVTLSCSPISGHRSVSWYQQTPGQGLQFLFEYFSETQRNKGNFPGRFSGRQFSNSRSEMNVSTLELGDSALYLCASSWGTGYYEQYFGPGTRLTVT.

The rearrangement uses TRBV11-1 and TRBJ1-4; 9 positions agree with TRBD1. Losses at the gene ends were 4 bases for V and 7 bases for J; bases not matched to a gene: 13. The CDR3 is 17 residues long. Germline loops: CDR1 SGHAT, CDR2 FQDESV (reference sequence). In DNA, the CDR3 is TGTGCCAGCAGCTCGTGGGGACAGGGAACGTCTGGTGAAAAACTGTTTTTT. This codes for CASSSWGQGTSGEKLFF.

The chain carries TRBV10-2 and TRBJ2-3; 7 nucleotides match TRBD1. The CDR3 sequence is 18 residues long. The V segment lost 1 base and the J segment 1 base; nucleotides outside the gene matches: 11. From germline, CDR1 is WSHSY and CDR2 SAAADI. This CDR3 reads CASSELGSRGRRTDTQYF. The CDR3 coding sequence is TGCGCCAGCAGTGAGTTGGGGTCAAGGGGGCGCCGCACAGATACGCAGTATTTT.